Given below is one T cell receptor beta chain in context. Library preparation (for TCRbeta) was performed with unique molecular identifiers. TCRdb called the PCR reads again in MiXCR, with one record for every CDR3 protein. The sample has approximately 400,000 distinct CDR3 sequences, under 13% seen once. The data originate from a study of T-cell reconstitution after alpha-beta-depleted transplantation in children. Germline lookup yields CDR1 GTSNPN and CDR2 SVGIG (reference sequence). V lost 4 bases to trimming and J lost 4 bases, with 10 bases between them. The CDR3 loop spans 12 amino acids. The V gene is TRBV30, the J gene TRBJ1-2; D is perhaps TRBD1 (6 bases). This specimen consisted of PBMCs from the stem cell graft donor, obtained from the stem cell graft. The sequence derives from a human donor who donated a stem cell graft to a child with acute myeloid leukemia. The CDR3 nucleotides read TGTGCCTGGACACAGGGTACCTATGGCTACACCTTC. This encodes CAWTQGTYGYTF.